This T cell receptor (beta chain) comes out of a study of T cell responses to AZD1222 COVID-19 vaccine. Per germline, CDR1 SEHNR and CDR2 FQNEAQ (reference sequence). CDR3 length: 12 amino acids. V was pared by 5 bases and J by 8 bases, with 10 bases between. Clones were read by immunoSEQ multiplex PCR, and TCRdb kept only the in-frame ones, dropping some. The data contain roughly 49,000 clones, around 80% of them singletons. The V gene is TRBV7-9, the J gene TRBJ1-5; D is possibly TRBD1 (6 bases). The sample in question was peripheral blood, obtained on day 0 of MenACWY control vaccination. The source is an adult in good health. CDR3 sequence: CASSQDSEPQHF. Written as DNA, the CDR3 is TGTGCCAGCAGCCAGGACAGCGAGCCCCAGCATTTT. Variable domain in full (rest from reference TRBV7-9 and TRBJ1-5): DTGVSQNPRHKITKRGQNVTFRCDPISEHNRLYWYRQTLGQGPEFLTYFQNEAQLEKSRLLSDRFSAERPKGSFSTLEIQRTEQGDSAMYLCASSQDSEPQHFGDGTRLSIL.